These 14 T cell receptor beta chains were sequenced from one sample in a study of T cell responses to AZD1222 COVID-19 vaccine. Produced via immunoSEQ multiplex PCR; TCRdb's table is partial and in-frame only. The sample yields about 96,000 clones, around 90% seen once. The starting material was peripheral blood, obtained on day 0 of AZD1222 vaccination. The receptors come from an adult in good health.

This sequence joins TRBV4-3 and TRBJ1-1; 10 bases match TRBD1. CDR1 and CDR2 (germline): LGHNA, YSLEER. The CDR3 runs 14 residues. Losses at the gene ends were 4 bases for V and 5 bases for J; bases not matched to a gene: 4. As DNA, the CDR3 is TGCGCCAGCAGCCGAGGACAGGGGGGAACTGAAGCTTTCTTT. Its protein is CASSRGQGGTEAFF.

The chain uses TRBV7-3 and TRBJ2-1; 7 nucleotides line up with TRBD2. The V gene's germline CDR1 is SGHTA and CDR2 FQGTGA. V was clipped by 0 bases and J by 6 bases; unmatched bases: 14. This CDR3 has 18 amino acids. This chain's CDR3 is CASSLTSVAGTGSNEQFF. CDR3 nucleotide sequence: TGTGCCAGCAGCTTAACATCGGTAGCGGGTACTGGGAGCAATGAGCAGTTCTTC. The variable domain in full, completed from reference TRBV7-3 and TRBJ2-1, reads GAGVSQTPSNKVTEKGKYVELRCDPISGHTALYWYRQSLGQGPEFLIYFQGTGAADDSGLPNDRFFAVRPEGSVSTLKIQRTERGDSAVYLCASSLTSVAGTGSNEQFFGPGTRLTVL.

The chain's CDR3 is CASSLGGSHQPQHF. The CDR3 nucleotides read TGTGCCAGCAGCCTAGGGGGGAGTCATCAGCCCCAGCATTTT. The rearrangement links TRBV27 to TRBJ1-5, with D possibly matching TRBD1 (6 bases). CDR3 length: 14 amino acids. The V and J ends lost 6 bases and 5 bases respectively, with 14 bases between them. CDR1 MNHEY and CDR2 SMNVEV come from the germline V gene (reference sequence).

The rearrangement joins TRBV28 to TRBJ2-3; D possibly matches TRBD1 or TRBD2 (5 bases each). CDR3 length: 15 amino acids. Germline loops: CDR1 MDHEN, CDR2 SYDVKM. Trimming shortened V by 5 bases and J by 1 base, and 13 bases separated the two germline ends. CDR3 DNA sequence: TGTGCCAGCAGTACGAGGGAAGGGGGCACAGATACGCAGTATTTT. Protein sequence: CASSTREGGTDTQYF.

In its sample, this clone was seen a few times. V usage is TRBV6-5 and J usage is TRBJ2-7, with 9 bases aligning to TRBD2. J was trimmed by 6 bases and V by 9 bases; bases with no gene match: 15. Germline V gene sequence: CDR1 MNHEY, CDR2 SVGAGI. The CDR3 length is 15 residues. Written as DNA, the CDR3 is TGTGCCAGTCACCCCGAGCTAGCGGGACGGAGCGAGCAGTACTTC. The encoded protein is CASHPELAGRSEQYF.

The chain has TRBV3-1 (or the pseudogene TRBV3-2) and TRBJ2-5; D possibly uses TRBD1 or TRBD2 (5 bases each). The ends were cut back, 4 bases at V and 3 bases at J, with 15 bases in the middle. Germline V lookup: CDR1 LGHDT, CDR2 YNNKEL (reference sequence). CDR3 length equals 15 residues. The CDR3 sequence: CASSLHGGTEETQYF. CDR3 DNA: TGTGCCAGCAGCCTCCACGGTGGGACGGAAGAGACCCAGTACTTC.

V is TRBV9 and J is TRBJ2-7; 7 nucleotides align to TRBD1. V shed 4 bases and J 3 bases; nucleotides not matched to a gene: 10. This CDR3 has 15 amino acids. CDR1 is SGDLS and CDR2 is YYNGEE in the germline V gene. CDR3 loop: CASSPQQGSRYEQYF. DNA of the CDR3: TGTGCCAGCAGCCCCCAACAGGGGTCACGCTACGAGCAGTACTTC.

The CDR3 nucleotides are TGTGCCAGCAGTTCGCCCGGGTCAGATACGCAGTATTTT. Its protein is CASSSPGSDTQYF. This sequence joins TRBV12-3 or TRBV12-4 and TRBJ2-3, with D unresolved. This CDR3 is built from 13 residues. V lost 4 bases and J 4 bases, leaving 9 bases between the germline ends.

J is TRBJ2-1 and V is TRBV9; D perhaps matches TRBD1 (6 bases). The CDR3 loop spans 15 amino acids. Germline V gives CDR1 SGDLS, CDR2 YYNGEE. V was cut by 4 bases and J by 5 bases, with 16 bases left in between. In DNA form, the CDR3 reads TGTGCCAGCAGCCCCGGGACACGTAATGACAATGAGCAGTTCTTC. This gives the protein CASSPGTRNDNEQFF.

The table lists this clone with a few counts. The CDR3 region has the DNA TGTGCCAGCTCACCGATGGATAGTGACGCTGAAGCTTTCTTT. It translates to CASSPMDSDAEAFF. The genes are TRBV18 and TRBJ1-1, with D uncertain. The CDR3 runs to 14 residues. The V end lost 3 bases, the J end lost 6 bases, and 14 bases lay between the germline ends. Germline CDR1 is KGHSH and CDR2 is LQKENI.

The V call is TRBV27, the J call TRBJ2-6; D is ambiguous. The V gene lost 6 bases and the J gene lost 1 base, with 4 bases spanning the gap. The CDR3 has 13 residues. CDR1 is MNHEY and CDR2 is SMNVEV in the germline V gene (reference sequence). The CDR3 loop reads CASSPSGANVLTF. The CDR3 DNA sequence: TGTGCCAGCAGCCCTTCTGGGGCCAACGTCCTGACTTTC.

The rearrangement joins TRBV18 to TRBJ1-1; 7 positions match TRBD1. This CDR3 comprises 13 residues. After removal of 10 bases from V and 0 bases from J, the junction contained 5 bases not matched to a gene. Looked up from germline, CDR1 is KGHSH and CDR2 is LQKENI. Here the CDR3 DNA reads TGTGCCACCAACCAGGGGGTGAACACTGAAGCTTTCTTT. Translation: CATNQGVNTEAFF.

The chain is built from TRBV10-3 and TRBJ1-1; D ambiguous. With 3 bases removed from V and 0 bases from J, the gap between germline ends came to 8 bases. Germline V gene sequence: CDR1 ENHRY, CDR2 SYGVKD. The CDR3 extends over 14 amino acids. CDR3 bases: TGTGCCATCAGTGAACGAAACCTGAACACTGAAGCTTTCTTT. Protein sequence: CAISERNLNTEAFF.

The V gene is TRBV2, the J gene TRBJ1-1; D ambiguous. Germline loops: CDR1 SNHLY, CDR2 FYNNEI. CDR3 length: 12 residues. V lost 8 bases and J lost 0, with 7 bases in between. The CDR3 region has the DNA TGTGCCAGCGGATACATGAACACTGAAGCTTTCTTT. Translated: CASGYMNTEAFF.